Listed below are T cell receptor beta chains from one sample, sequenced in a study of OX40 agonist ivuxolimab in advanced cancers. Assay: immunoSEQ multiplex PCR; the TCRdb copy retains only in-frame clones and omits some. The sample lists about 100,000 clones; about nine tenths were seen once. Sequenced here: CD4+ or CD8+ T cells sorted from blood, sampled in a trial of the OX40 agonist ivuxolimab. The receptors stem from an adult with an advanced solid tumor such as melanoma, head and neck, liver or kidney cancer. Each CDR3 is given with its conserved first and last residue. The order of the fields is J gene, V gene, CDR3 protein.

J gene: TRBJ1-2
V gene: TRBV19
CDR3 protein: CASSIQKAGYTF

J gene: TRBJ2-4
V gene: TRBV6-1
CDR3 protein: CASSEGENIQYF

J gene: TRBJ2-3
V gene: TRBV5-1
CDR3 protein: CASSPRPGETDTQYF

J gene: TRBJ2-3
V gene: TRBV7-4
CDR3 protein: CASRKKRGGAPRVTDTQYF

J gene: TRBJ2-1
V gene: TRBV21-1
CDR3 protein: CASSKVRYNEQFF

J gene: TRBJ1-5
V gene: TRBV6-5
CDR3 protein: CASSYSSGLQPQHF

J gene: TRBJ2-2
V gene: TRBV7-2
CDR3 protein: CASSLARRETGELFF

J gene: TRBJ2-3
V gene: TRBV27
CDR3 protein: CASAPRLLAGDTQYF

J gene: TRBJ1-6
V gene: TRBV11-2
CDR3 protein: CASSSTARGSPLHF

J gene: TRBJ2-2
V gene: TRBV5-1
CDR3 protein: CASSLSGQGTGELFF

J gene: TRBJ1-5
V gene: TRBV2
CDR3 protein: CAARTGYSNQPQHF

J gene: TRBJ2-3
V gene: TRBV9
CDR3 protein: CASSAGGRTDTQYF

J gene: TRBJ1-1
V gene: TRBV29-1
CDR3 protein: CSVEGGGTEAFF

J gene: TRBJ2-3
V gene: TRBV21-1
CDR3 protein: CASSNGRLQYF

J gene: TRBJ1-2
V gene: TRBV30
CDR3 protein: CAWTQGPANYGYTF

J gene: TRBJ2-1
V gene: TRBV7-3
CDR3 protein: CASSPWDSSYNEQFF

J gene: TRBJ1-2
V gene: TRBV7-9
CDR3 protein: CASSLEGSRGIYGYTF

J gene: TRBJ2-1
V gene: TRBV30
CDR3 protein: CAWSAGARISEQFF

J gene: TRBJ2-1
V gene: TRBV13
CDR3 protein: CASSSGSVSGSNNEQFF

J gene: TRBJ1-5
V gene: TRBV2
CDR3 protein: CASSEGGTLSQPQHF

J gene: TRBJ2-5
V gene: TRBV2
CDR3 protein: CASSDWSGETQYF

J gene: TRBJ2-7
V gene: TRBV30
CDR3 protein: CAWSAGFNYEQYF

J gene: TRBJ1-2
V gene: TRBV6-5
CDR3 protein: CASSYSGTGLYGYTF

J gene: TRBJ2-7
V gene: TRBV19
CDR3 protein: CASSIRGRVYEQYF

J gene: TRBJ2-3
V gene: TRBV9
CDR3 protein: CASSYTDTQYF

J gene: NA
V gene: TRBV30
CDR3 protein: CAWRLGAAEQYF

J gene: TRBJ2-7
V gene: TRBV5-6
CDR3 protein: CASSLGPGQGFF

J gene: TRBJ2-3
V gene: TRBV27
CDR3 protein: CASSFDGGRADTQYF

J gene: TRBJ1-1
V gene: TRBV5-6
CDR3 protein: CASSLRPNRGNTEAFF

J gene: TRBJ1-6
V gene: TRBV19
CDR3 protein: CASSDDRGSRNSPLHF

J gene: TRBJ2-6
V gene: TRBV4-3
CDR3 protein: CASSQDRANSGANVLTF

J gene: TRBJ1-6
V gene: TRBV6-5
CDR3 protein: CASSYSNRGRNSPLHF

J gene: TRBJ1-2
V gene: TRBV7-2
CDR3 protein: CASSPLGGFSGYTF

J gene: TRBJ1-6
V gene: TRBV2
CDR3 protein: CASGERQNSPLHF

J gene: TRBJ1-2
V gene: TRBV6-1
CDR3 protein: CASRLDLQYGYTF

J gene: TRBJ2-1
V gene: TRBV7-2
CDR3 protein: CASSLGTSGGNEQFF

J gene: TRBJ2-7
V gene: TRBV6-7
CDR3 protein: CASSIGIYEQYF

J gene: TRBJ2-7
V gene: TRBV18
CDR3 protein: CASSHGLAGNYEQYF

J gene: TRBJ2-5
V gene: TRBV19
CDR3 protein: CASSTQGRETQYF

J gene: TRBJ2-3
V gene: TRBV6-4
CDR3 protein: CASRDWGRETDTQYF

J gene: TRBJ1-5
V gene: TRBV5-4
CDR3 protein: CASSLAGGGGGNQPQHF

J gene: TRBJ1-2
V gene: TRBV19
CDR3 protein: CASRDVGRGDYGYTF

J gene: TRBJ2-7
V gene: TRBV30
CDR3 protein: CAWSGQGLREQYF

J gene: TRBJ1-1
V gene: TRBV29-1
CDR3 protein: CSVEGSLRQSRDTEAFF

J gene: TRBJ2-6
V gene: TRBV18
CDR3 protein: CASSPTSGGSSGANVLTF

J gene: TRBJ2-3
V gene: TRBV5-1
CDR3 protein: CASSLAEGGDTDTQYF

J gene: TRBJ1-1
V gene: TRBV9
CDR3 protein: CASSARTDGSEAFF

J gene: TRBJ2-7
V gene: TRBV5-1
CDR3 protein: CASSWDSGKQYF

J gene: TRBJ2-7
V gene: TRBV6-5
CDR3 protein: CASSRTSVYEQYF

J gene: TRBJ2-2
V gene: TRBV7-8
CDR3 protein: CASSTQRGGTGELFF

J gene: TRBJ2-1
V gene: TRBV29-1
CDR3 protein: CSVESYTEAFF

J gene: TRBJ2-7
V gene: TRBV6-5
CDR3 protein: CASSLRGIWGEQYF

J gene: TRBJ1-2
V gene: TRBV20-1
CDR3 protein: CSAIADYGYTF

J gene: TRBJ2-7
V gene: TRBV13
CDR3 protein: CASSRGDRGIYEQYF